This TCR beta chain emerged from a study of a mutant IDH1 vaccine in newly diagnosed glioma. Study-level background: The earlier regimen, radiotherapy, temozolomide, or both, was most often both.

Produced via immunoSEQ multiplex PCR; TCRdb's table is partial and in-frame only. This sample has approximately 41,000 clones, with around 90% found just once. Time point here: week 23, last vaccination. Vaccination used 300 ug of mutant IDH1 20-mer peptide per dose, with topical imiquimod. New astrocytomas of WHO grade 3 or 4 that were IDH1-mutant and ATRX-lost were found in the donors. A word on this clone: Its target is unknown.

Study results and caveats: Among all patients, vaccine-induced immune responses occurred in approximately 93%.

Between the trimmed V and J ends, which lost 1 base and 0 bases, there was a span of 10 bases. This CDR3 comprises 16 residues. The germline CDR1 and CDR2 sequences are SGHTA and FQGNSA. The V call is TRBV7-2, the J call TRBJ2-1; D is undetermined. The sample consisted of PBMCs, taken from a glioma patient whose treatment included an IDH1 peptide vaccine. The sequence was obtained from a man aged 50 to 59 with glioma. This CDR3 is CASSLGGVRSYNEQFF. The CDR3 DNA is TGTGCCAGCAGCTTAGGAGGAGTTCGCTCCTACAATGAGCAGTTCTTC.